This TCR beta chain was observed in a study of graft-versus-host responses after intestinal transplantation. Across the study: Multivisceral, liver-intestinal, or isolated intestinal grafts went to recipients. Recipients were all induced with anti-thymocyte globulin, then given tacrolimus and steroids for 3 to 4 years.

Bone marrow was aspirated after transplant. It came from the posterior iliac crest or another site. Sequencing used immunoSEQ multiplex PCR; TCRdb keeps in-frame clones, though not all of them. The sample contains more than 15,000 clones, approximately 86% of which appear only once. V was cut by 0 bases and J by 3 bases, with 9 bases left in between. The CDR3 loop spans 14 amino acids. Germline values: CDR1 MNHNS, CDR2 SASEGT. The TCR was taken from a human patient who received an intestinal transplant, so some T cells may come from the graft donor. Specimen: bone marrow, collected approximately 19 weeks after transplant. The chain joins TRBV6-1 to TRBJ2-7; D is unresolved. The CDR3 loop reads CASSEAGWFYEQYF. CDR3 DNA: TGTGCCAGCAGTGAAGCGGGGTGGTTCTACGAGCAGTACTTC.